This TCR beta chain was obtained from a study of T cells after yellow fever vaccination. Whole-study results and caveats: Booster samples showed a return of most primary-vaccination clones (approximately 95% CD4, approximately 85% CD8).

Germline V gives CDR1 LGHNA, CDR2 YSLEER. The V end lost 8 bases, the J end lost 3 bases, and 17 bases lay between the germline ends. The CDR3 spans 15 residues. TCRdb fed the 5' RACE reads into MiXCR, producing one record per CDR3 protein. The sample lists about 150,000 distinct CDR3 sequences, about 6.2% occurring once. Turning to this clonotype: Antigen unknown.

The receptor comes from a man aged 25-45 years who received the YFV17D yellow fever vaccine. V gene TRBV4-3 combines with J gene TRBJ2-1; D might be TRBD2 (6 bases). The sample here was CD4+ T cells sorted from PBMCs, taken 10 days after the yellow fever booster vaccination. In DNA form, the CDR3 reads TGCGCCAGCGCGACTAACGGAGGGGACTACAATGAGCAGTTCTTC. Its translation: CASATNGGDYNEQFF.